This T cell receptor (beta chain) was observed in a study of blood T cell repertoires in COVID-19. The V gene's germline CDR1 is LNHDA and CDR2 SQIVND (reference sequence). V gave up 7 bases and J gave up 2 bases, with 6 bases separating them. CDR3 length: 13 amino acids. The assay was immunoSEQ multiplex PCR, and TCRdb's table has in-frame clones only and misses some. The table has fewer than 250,000 clones, about 87% seen once. Sequencing was carried out using PBMCs or T cells enriched from blood (not recorded which). The clonotype comes from a man in his fifties or sixties who had been exposed to COVID-19. This chain joins TRBV19 and TRBJ2-6; D is undetermined. The CDR3 DNA sequence: TGTGCCAGTACATCTACTGGGGCCAACGTCCTGACTTTC. This encodes CASTSTGANVLTF.